This TCR beta chain was recorded in a study of cytomegalovirus exposure and HLA in healthy donors. Study-wide points: Some 17,000 TCR beta sequences were associated with HLA alleles at 0.05 false discovery rate in a later analysis.

This CDR3 is 17 amino acids long. The germline V gene has CDR1 MDHEN and CDR2 SYDVKM. Trimming removed 4 bases from V and 2 bases from J; junction bases left unmatched: 11. PCR was performed using 60 Vbeta and 13 Jbeta primers. Libraries were prepared by immunoSEQ multiplex PCR; TCRdb keeps only in-frame clonotypes and omits some of them. The table has 130,000 or so clones, 65% to 75% seen once. As for this clone: Antigen specificity is unknown.

The chain couples TRBV28 to TRBJ2-3, with 8 positions matching TRBD1. The source of this sequence is a man aged 35-49 years in good health and CMV-seropositive. What was sequenced was PBMCs. CDR3 sequence (DNA): TGTGCCAGCAGTTCCCGGACAGGGAAGGCTTACACAGATACGCAGTATTTT. Translation: CASSSRTGKAYTDTQYF.